The rows below give T cell receptor beta chains drawn from one sample of a study of T cells after yellow fever vaccination. TCRdb itself ran the 5' RACE reads through MiXCR, one entry per CDR3 protein. The sample comprises some 49,000 distinct CDR3 sequences, roughly 6.4% of which are singletons, and more than 9% rests with the top ten. Sequences were derived from PBMCs, either bulk or a sorted T-cell subset (CD4+, CD8+, memory, or dextramer-sorted; not recorded which), sampled 45 days after the yellow fever booster vaccination. These receptors were collected from a man in his thirties or forties who received the YFV17D yellow fever vaccine. The CDR3 runs from the conserved cysteine through the conserved F or W. D genes are given only for firm matches. Clone size appears in some rows only: once, few, many, or a class for an expanded clone.

J	size	D	V	CDR3	DNA
TRBJ1-5	many	TRBD1	TRBV7-9	CASSRTGGSEQPQHF	TGTGCCAGCAGCCGGACAGGGGGCAGCGAGCAGCCCCAGCATTTT
TRBJ2-7	many	.	TRBV5-1	CASSFPGIYEQYF	TGCGCCAGCAGTTTTCCAGGGATCTACGAGCAGTACTTC
TRBJ2-5	few	.	TRBV28	CASMAEYQETQYF	TGTGCCAGCATGGCGGAATACCAAGAGACCCAGTACTTC
TRBJ2-1	many	.	TRBV5-1	CASRYGVLLVDEQFF	TGCGCCAGCAGATATGGGGTACTATTGGTGGATGAGCAGTTCTTC
TRBJ2-3	many	TRBD2	TRBV20-1	CSARDSSGRDTQYF	TGCAGTGCTAGAGATTCTAGCGGGAGAGATACGCAGTATTTT
TRBJ2-2	many	TRBD2	TRBV5-1	CASSLGTIKFSGELFF	TGCGCCAGCAGCCTGGGGACTATTAAGTTCTCCGGGGAGCTGTTTTTT
TRBJ2-6	few	.	TRBV11-2	CASSMAGANVLTF	TGTGCCAGCAGCATGGCTGGGGCCAACGTCCTGACTTTC
TRBJ2-2	many	.	TRBV7-2	CASSLWGGGYTGELFF	TGTGCCAGCAGCCTATGGGGAGGAGGGTACACCGGGGAGCTGTTTTTT
TRBJ2-2	many	.	TRBV7-6	CASRLQAYTGELFF	TGTGCCAGCAGGCTACAAGCTTACACCGGGGAGCTGTTTTTT
TRBJ2-7	few	.	TRBV5-1	CASSLVGGNSHYEQYF	TGCGCCAGCAGCTTGGTAGGGGGAAACTCTCACTACGAGCAGTACTTC
TRBJ2-1	.	TRBD2	TRBV6-5	CASNTLAGGDNEQFF	TGTGCCAGCAATACTTTAGCGGGAGGAGACAATGAGCAGTTCTTC
TRBJ2-7	many	TRBD1	TRBV6-1	CASSEPGQGLYEQYF	TGTGCCAGCAGTGAGCCGGGACAGGGTCTCTACGAGCAGTACTTC